One sample yielded the 30 T cell receptor beta chains listed below, sequenced in a study of OX40 agonist ivuxolimab in advanced cancers. This table comes from immunoSEQ multiplex PCR, and its TCRdb copy is limited to in-frame clones, with some not included. Here the sample spans 77,000 or so clones, about 73% being singletons. The input for sequencing was CD4+ or CD8+ T cells sorted from blood, taken in a trial of the OX40 agonist ivuxolimab. Receptors originate from an adult with an advanced solid tumor such as melanoma, head and neck, liver or kidney cancer.

This chain joins TRBV27 and TRBJ2-1; 7 nucleotides align to TRBD1. The CDR3 is 15 amino acids. Germline V gives CDR1 MNHEY, CDR2 SMNVEV (reference sequence). V was clipped by 7 bases and J by 8 bases; unmatched bases: 14. The DNA for the CDR3 is TGTGCCAGCACCCTAAGCACCGGGACAGACGATGAGCAGTTCTTC. It yields the protein CASTLSTGTDDEQFF.

This clone was counted only a few times. The rearrangement links TRBV28 to TRBJ1-1; TRBD1 aligns across 8 bases. Germline V gene data show CDR1 as MDHEN and CDR2 as SYDVKM. The CDR3 consists of 12 residues. The V segment lost 6 bases and the J segment 10 bases; nucleotides outside the gene matches: 7. CDR3 in amino acids: CASSQLQGGAFF. In nucleotides, the CDR3 is TGTGCCAGCAGCCAACTACAGGGGGGAGCTTTCTTT.

The rearrangement links TRBV14 to TRBJ2-1; 8 nucleotides match TRBD1. Unmatched junction bases numbered 11, after V lost 4 bases and J lost 9 bases. Germline lookup yields CDR1 SGHDN and CDR2 FVKESK. The CDR3 length is 15 residues. DNA of the CDR3: TGTGCCAGCAGCCCCCAAAGGACAGGGATAGGTGAGCAGTTCTTC. It codes for CASSPQRTGIGEQFF.

The V and J genes are TRBV6-1 and TRBJ2-5, with 8 bases fitting TRBD1. V shed 6 bases, J shed 4 bases, and the junction held 10 bases outside the gene matches. The CDR3 runs to 15 residues. Germline values: CDR1 MNHNS, CDR2 SASEGT. The CDR3 protein is CASSPRQGPPETQYF. DNA of the CDR3: TGTGCCAGCAGCCCCAGACAGGGGCCCCCAGAGACCCAGTACTTC.

This rearrangement joins TRBV6-9 to TRBJ1-4, with 7 bases identical to TRBD1. Trimming at V came to 2 bases and at J to 4 bases, leaving 4 bases not matched to a gene. The CDR3 totals 15 residues. Germline CDR1 MNHGY, CDR2 SVAAGI. The CDR3 DNA follows: TGTGCCAGCAGTTATGTAGGGGGCCATAATGAAAAACTGTTTTTT. It translates to CASSYVGGHNEKLFF.

The genes are TRBV5-6 and TRBJ2-5, with 10 bases that match TRBD2. The CDR3 spans 15 residues. V shed 3 bases and J 5 bases; nucleotides not matched to a gene: 7. The germline V gene has CDR1 SGHDT and CDR2 YYEEEE. The CDR3 region is CASSSASGGVETQYF. The CDR3 coding sequence is TGTGCCAGCAGCTCCGCTAGCGGGGGAGTTGAGACCCAGTACTTC.

This chain links TRBV2 with TRBJ1-2; 7 bases agree with TRBD1. The length of the CDR3 is 13 residues. Germline V gene lookup returns CDR1 SNHLY and CDR2 FYNNEI. Trimming cost V 7 bases and J 3 bases; bases outside gene matches: 5. CDR3 sequence: CASIRTGDYGYTF. The CDR3 nucleotides read TGTGCCAGCATCCGTACAGGGGACTATGGCTACACCTTC. Looking up the rest from reference TRBV2 and TRBJ1-2 gives the full variable domain: EPEVTQTPSHQVTQMGQEVILRCVPISNHLYFYWYRQILGQKVEFLVSFYNNEISEKSEIFDDQFSVERPDGSNFTLKIRSTKLEDSAMYFCASIRTGDYGYTFGSGTRLTVV.

The V and J genes are TRBV5-1 and TRBJ2-2; D call uncertain. This CDR3 spans 14 amino acids. The ends were cut back, 10 bases at V and 4 bases at J, with 17 bases in the middle. Germline V gene data show CDR1 as SGHRS and CDR2 as YFSETQ. The CDR3 reads CARPSRDSTGELFF. The CDR3 region has the DNA TGCGCCCGTCCGTCCCGAGATTCCACCGGGGAGCTGTTTTTT.

CDR3: CASRSTGAGNYGYTF. CDR3 nucleotides: TGTGCCAGCAGGTCGACAGGGGCAGGTAACTATGGCTACACCTTC. The chain recombines TRBV27 with TRBJ1-2; 8 nucleotides line up with TRBD1. The V gene's germline CDR1 is MNHEY and CDR2 SMNVEV (reference sequence). V dropped 6 bases and J dropped 1; count of bases not matched to a gene: 7. The CDR3 spans 15 residues.

This chain connects TRBV27 to TRBJ1-1, with a possible D match to TRBD1 (5 bases). The V end was cut by 5 bases, the J end by 1 base, with 11 bases between. The CDR3 is made up of 14 amino acids. CDR1 MNHEY and CDR2 SMNVEV come from the germline V gene (reference sequence). The CDR3 loop is CASSPSGGNTEAFF. The CDR3, as DNA: TGTGCCAGCAGTCCCTCCGGGGGGAACACTGAAGCTTTCTTT.

V is TRBV30 and J is TRBJ1-5; perhaps TRBD1 as D (5 bases). The length of the CDR3 is 13 residues. Trimming left V 5 bases short and J 3 bases short, with 11 bases between. CDR1 is GTSNPN and CDR2 is SVGIG in the germline V gene (reference sequence). The CDR3 loop is CAWGGGDNQPQHF. CDR3 nucleotides: TGTGCCTGGGGCGGAGGGGACAATCAGCCCCAGCATTTT.

This clone has a single count. Written as DNA, the CDR3 is TGTGCCAGCAGCTTATCGGAGGTAGCAGATACGCAGTATTTT. Amino acids: CASSLSEVADTQYF. The rearrangement joins TRBV7-2 to TRBJ2-3, with D tentatively TRBD2 (5 bases). There are 14 residues in the CDR3. From germline, CDR1 is SGHTA and CDR2 FQGNSA. The V and J ends lost 2 bases and 4 bases respectively, with 10 bases between them.

This chain connects TRBV14 to TRBJ1-4; 11 nucleotides match TRBD1. This CDR3 spans 20 amino acids. The germline gives CDR1 SGHDN, CDR2 FVKESK. V lost 4 bases to trimming and J lost 2 bases; unmatched junction nucleotides: 15. The CDR3 region has the DNA TGTGCCAGCAGCCGATTCCCAACGCTGGACAGGGGGCATACTAATGAAAAACTGTTTTTT. This translates into CASSRFPTLDRGHTNEKLFF. Complete variable domain (other parts from reference TRBV14 and TRBJ1-4): EAGVTQFPSHSVIEKGQTVTLRCDPISGHDNLYWYRRVMGKEIKFLLHFVKESKQDESGMPNNRFLAERTGGTYSTLKVQPAELEDSGVYFCASSRFPTLDRGHTNEKLFFGSGTQLSVL.

V is TRBV14 and J is TRBJ2-3, with D unclear. This CDR3 has 14 amino acids. The germline V gene has CDR1 SGHDN and CDR2 FVKESK. Trimming left V 0 bases short and J 8 bases short, with 12 bases between. The CDR3, as DNA: TGTGCCAGCAGCCAAGATTTTGGGTTTAGTACGCAGTATTTT. Protein sequence: CASSQDFGFSTQYF.

The chain has TRBV6-5 and TRBJ1-1; the D is unclear. CDR3 length equals 13 residues. Germline V gene lookup returns CDR1 MNHEY and CDR2 SVGAGI. Trimming shortened V by 4 bases and J by 8 bases, and 14 bases separated the two germline ends. The CDR3 DNA is TGTGCCAGCAGTTTTTTAGGACGAAGGGAAGCTTTCTTT. Amino acids: CASSFLGRREAFF.

This clone was seen just once. The chain uses TRBV27 and TRBJ2-1; TRBD2 aligns across 8 bases. Per germline, CDR1 MNHEY and CDR2 SMNVEV (reference sequence). V dropped 5 bases and J dropped 10; count of bases not matched to a gene: 13. This CDR3 comprises 15 residues. CDR3 nucleotides: TGTGCCAGCAGTCCCACCGGGACTAGGACCCGAGAGCAGTTCTTC. It codes for CASSPTGTRTREQFF.

The gene calls are TRBV2 and TRBJ1-2; unclear D gene. Germline CDR1 SNHLY, CDR2 FYNNEI. The CDR3 has 13 residues. The V end lost 4 bases, the J end lost 0 bases, and 6 bases lay between the germline ends. The CDR3 spells CASSGPANYGYTF. The DNA for the CDR3 is TGTGCCAGCAGTGGGCCAGCTAACTATGGCTACACCTTC.

The chain is built from TRBV7-6 and TRBJ2-5; 9 nucleotides line up with TRBD2. CDR1 and CDR2 from the germline V gene are SGHVS and FNYEAQ. The CDR3 is made up of 16 amino acids. Trimming cost V 5 bases and J 1 base; bases outside gene matches: 8. CDR3 amino acids: CASSLQAGGFQETQYF. In DNA, the CDR3 is TGTGCCAGCAGCCTTCAAGCGGGAGGCTTCCAAGAGACCCAGTACTTC.

This chain links TRBV19 with TRBJ2-5, with 10 bases aligning to TRBD2. CDR1 and CDR2 (germline): LNHDA, SQIVND (reference sequence). CDR3 length equals 15 residues. The ends lost 3 bases at V and 3 bases at J; junction bases unmatched: 4. CDR3 coding DNA: TGTGCCAGTAGTATCGGACTAGCGGATAAAGAGACCCAGTACTTC. Amino acid sequence: CASSIGLADKETQYF.

The rearrangement joins TRBV7-2 to TRBJ1-2, with D unclear. The CDR3 covers 15 residues. Germline CDR1 and CDR2: SGHTA and FQGNSA. Trimming shortened V by 0 bases and J by 3 bases, and 11 bases separated the two germline ends. CDR3 in amino acids: CASSLARLSYYGYTF. For the CDR3, the DNA is TGTGCCAGCAGCTTAGCAAGACTCTCTTACTATGGCTACACCTTC.

The rearrangement uses TRBV19 and TRBJ1-5; 7 positions match TRBD1. The CDR3 consists of 15 residues. Germline loops: CDR1 LNHDA, CDR2 SQIVND (reference sequence). V lost 2 bases and J lost 5; bases outside the gene matches: 6. CDR3 in DNA: TGTGCCAGTAGTATACCCCAGGGGGGGCATCAGCCCCAGCATTTT. Residues: CASSIPQGGHQPQHF.

V is TRBV11-3 and J is TRBJ2-1, with D possibly TRBD2 on 6 matching bases. The ends were cut back, 5 bases at V and 4 bases at J, with 9 bases in the middle. Germline V CDR1 and CDR2: SGHNT, YENEEA. CDR3 size: 13 residues. The CDR3 spells CASSHGGYNEQFF. CDR3 nucleotides: TGTGCCAGCAGCCACGGGGGTTACAATGAGCAGTTCTTC. Filled out from reference TRBV11-3 and TRBJ2-1, the complete variable domain reads EAGVVQSPRYKIIEKKQPVAFWCNPISGHNTLYWYLQNLGQGPELLIRYENEEAVDDSQLPKDRFSAERLKGVDSTLKIQPAELGDSAVYLCASSHGGYNEQFFGPGTRLTVL.

As to this clone: One junction end disagrees with the germline gene, perhaps due to a read error. J is TRBJ1-2 and V is TRBV6-1, with TRBD1 identical over 12 bases. Germline values: CDR1 MNHNS, CDR2 SASEGT. The CDR3 has 18 residues. Written as DNA, the CDR3 is TGTGCCAGCAGCGAAGGGACAGGGGGCGCAGGGGCTAACTATGGCTACACCTTC. Its translation is CASSEGTGGAGANYGYTF.

The chain uses TRBV27 and TRBJ1-1; 9 bases are a match to TRBD1. The germline V gene encodes CDR1 MNHEY and CDR2 SMNVEV (reference sequence). V was pared by 0 bases and J by 5 bases, with 4 bases of the junction left unmatched. CDR3 length equals 15 residues. The CDR3 region has the DNA TGTGCCAGCAGTTTATCCCCGACAGGGGGAACTGAAGCTTTCTTT. Translating gives CASSLSPTGGTEAFF.

This chain uses TRBV5-1 with TRBJ1-2, with TRBD1 as a possible D gene (5 bases). V lost 0 bases, J lost 8 bases, and 20 bases lay in between. The CDR3 loop spans 16 amino acids. Germline lookup yields CDR1 SGHRS and CDR2 YFSETQ. The DNA of the CDR3 is TGCGCCAGCAGCTTGGAGCAGGGATCGATGGTTAGAGGCTACACCTTC. Protein sequence: CASSLEQGSMVRGYTF.

CDR3 sequence reads: CASSPASGYNEQFF. The DNA for the CDR3 is TGTGCCAGCAGCCCCGCTAGCGGCTACAATGAGCAGTTCTTC. This sequence joins TRBV7-9 and TRBJ2-1; 7 bases are shared with TRBD2. Germline assignment: CDR1 SEHNR and CDR2 FQNEAQ (reference sequence). V shed 5 bases and J 3 bases; nucleotides not matched to a gene: 4. The CDR3 is 14 amino acids.

The V gene is TRBV11-3, the J gene TRBJ2-7; tentatively, D is TRBD1 (6 bases). The CDR3 extends over 13 amino acids. V was cut by 7 bases and J by 3 bases, with 13 bases left in between. Per the germline V gene, CDR1 is SGHNT and CDR2 is YENEEA. The CDR3 is CASTQGNGYEQYF. The DNA of the CDR3 is TGTGCCAGCACTCAGGGGAATGGCTACGAGCAGTACTTC.

The chain joins TRBV4-1 to TRBJ1-4; 7 bases align to TRBD1. The germline CDR1 and CDR2 sequences are MGHRA and YSYEKL. This CDR3 comprises 15 residues. V shed 1 base and J 5 bases; nucleotides not matched to a gene: 4. The CDR3 DNA is TGCGCCAGCAGCCAAGGGGACAGAGCAAATGAAAAACTGTTTTTT. Amino acid sequence: CASSQGDRANEKLFF.

V gene TRBV10-3 combines with J gene TRBJ2-1, with D perhaps matching TRBD1 (6 bases). The V end was cut by 3 bases, the J end by 7 bases, with 13 bases between. Germline V gene data show CDR1 as ENHRY and CDR2 as SYGVKD. The CDR3 has 14 amino acids. The CDR3 sequence is CAISDTDRKNEQFF. The CDR3, as DNA: TGTGCCATCAGTGATACGGACAGAAAGAATGAGCAGTTCTTC.

The chain combines TRBV7-2 with TRBJ1-5; the D gene is possibly TRBD1 (6 bases). CDR1 is SGHTA and CDR2 is FQGNSA in the germline V gene. The V end lost 5 bases, the J end lost 4 bases, and 9 bases lay between the germline ends. The CDR3 sequence is 13 residues long. The CDR3 is CASSPGQNQPQHF. The CDR3 nucleotides read TGTGCCAGCAGCCCCGGACAGAATCAGCCCCAGCATTTT.